A single T cell receptor (beta chain) is shown here with its context. These data are taken from a study of blood T cell repertoires in COVID-19. Study information: Italy, Spain and the United States were the sources of the convalescent and acute COVID-19 samples. PBMCs, B-cell-depleted T cells, or T cells provided the cDNA or gDNA that made up the material.

Method: immunoSEQ multiplex PCR; TCRdb's copy keeps in-frame clones and lacks some. The sample has around 200,000 clones, roughly 89% seen once. Per the germline V gene, CDR1 is SGHVS and CDR2 is FQNEAQ. J gave up 4 bases and V 5 bases, and 10 bases lay outside the gene matches. The CDR3 runs 15 residues. The origin of this receptor is a woman aged 18-29 years who had recovered from COVID-19. This chain joins TRBV7-8 and TRBJ1-1, with 7 bases fitting TRBD1. Sequenced sample: peripheral blood. DNA of the CDR3: TGTGCCAGCAGCACACCAACAGGGGTCGGCACTGAAGCTTTCTTT. Translation: CASSTPTGVGTEAFF.